This T cell receptor beta chain was documented in a study of graft-versus-host responses after intestinal transplantation. The sample holds a few counts of this clone. Its antigen is not identified. Only in-frame clones appear in the TCRdb table, and some are missing; sequencing was by immunoSEQ multiplex PCR. The repertoire consists of 130,000 to 150,000 clones, with 92% occurring once and the leading ten covering about 0.18%. The CDR3 contains 16 residues. Germline loops: CDR1 MDHEN, CDR2 SYDVKM. Trimming pared 1 base from V and 1 base from J, leaving 14 bases between. The sequencing here drew on unstimulated CD4+ T cells sorted from spleen or lymph node cells, taken before intestinal transplant. The TCR originated in a human donor who received an intestinal transplant. The chain joins TRBV28 to TRBJ2-7; D is unclear. Here the CDR3 DNA reads TGTGCCAGCAGTTTATCGACGCAATTGGGTTCCTACGAGCAGTACTTC. Its translation is CASSLSTQLGSYEQYF. Combining the CDR3 with reference TRBV28 and TRBJ2-7 gives the whole variable domain DVKVTQSSRYLVKRTGEKVFLECVQDMDHENMFWYRQDPGLGLRLIYFSYDVKMKEKGDIPEGYSVSREKKERFSLILESASTNQTSMYLCASSLSTQLGSYEQYFGPGTRLTVT.